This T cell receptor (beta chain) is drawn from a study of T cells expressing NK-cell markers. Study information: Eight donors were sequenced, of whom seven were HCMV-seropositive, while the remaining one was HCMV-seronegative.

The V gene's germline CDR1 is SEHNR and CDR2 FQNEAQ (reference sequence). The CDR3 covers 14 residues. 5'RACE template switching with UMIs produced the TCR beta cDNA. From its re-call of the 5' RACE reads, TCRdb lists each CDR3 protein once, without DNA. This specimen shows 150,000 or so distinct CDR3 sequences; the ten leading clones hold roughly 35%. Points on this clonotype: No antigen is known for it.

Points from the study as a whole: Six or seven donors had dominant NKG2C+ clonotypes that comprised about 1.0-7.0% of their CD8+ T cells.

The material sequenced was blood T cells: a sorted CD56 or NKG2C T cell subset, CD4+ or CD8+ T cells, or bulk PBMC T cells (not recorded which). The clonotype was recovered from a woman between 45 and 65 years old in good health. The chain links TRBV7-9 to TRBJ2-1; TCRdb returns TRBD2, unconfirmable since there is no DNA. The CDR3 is CASSLARPVREQFF.